This T cell receptor (beta chain) emerged from a study of human T cells and chemical hapten exposure. As for the study in general: Among samples, TCR yields varied mainly because of small differences in pooled library volume. Study findings and constraints: Unchanged with DPC sensitization were TCRs above 1 in 1000 frequency.

A note on this clonotype: Its antigen is unidentified.

This CDR3 is 15 amino acids long. Germline loops: CDR1 SGHTA, CDR2 FQGNSA. The V end was cut by 4 bases, the J end by 3 bases, with 13 bases between. In the library, unique molecular identifiers were attached to individual cDNA molecules. Per the original methods: A per-sample median of about 96,000 TCRs was observed, with a range of roughly 20,000 to 690,600. Each CDR3 protein is one row after TCRdb ran MiXCR on the reads. In this record, the V and J calls reflect TCRdb's handling and not the investigators' own analysis. The data show around 210 distinct CDR3 sequences, with under 45% seen just once and roughly 75% held by the top ten. Extraction yielded total RNA from whole blood (unfractionated).

Source material: whole blood. The clonotype comes from a human donor who had alopecia or was a healthy volunteer (not recorded which). Some clones in this sample may be carry-over from other donors' samples. This table probably holds off-target reads from a library built for another chain. The chain is built from TRBV7-2 and TRBJ2-1; D is unresolved. CDR3 sequence: CASSSRFENYNEQFF. In DNA, the CDR3 is TGTGCCAGCAGCTCCAGATTCGAGAACTACAATGAGCAGTTCTTC.